This TCR beta chain was sequenced in a study of Ad26.COV2.S vaccination and SARS-CoV-2 variants. Study-level information: Ad26.COV2.S given intramuscularly, once or twice 56 days apart.

The V gene lost 3 bases and the J gene lost 1 base, with 6 bases spanning the gap. Germline-derived CDR1 and CDR2 are KGHDR and SFDVKD. The CDR3 has 15 amino acids. Of note for this clone: As yet, its antigen is unknown.

Stated treatment: some 20 received Ad26.COV2.S at low or high dose, single or two shots; five or six received placebo; per-sample allocation not given. Collection of the samples took place on day 63 after the first injection of vaccine or placebo. Study results and caveats: Ad26.COV2.S recipients had broader spike-specific TCRs (P = 0.0014).

Assay used: immunoSEQ multiplex PCR; TCRdb lists only in-frame clones, some missing. This table has just under 250,000 clones, roughly 90% appearing once. This clonotype originated in a person between 18 and 65 years old who received the Ad26.COV2.S COVID-19 vaccine or a placebo. Sequencing used peripheral blood, obtained in a trial of Ad26.COV2.S vaccine versus placebo. The chain recombines TRBV24-1 with TRBJ1-6; weak D call: TRBD1 (5 bases). The DNA of the CDR3 is TGTGCCACCAGTGATGGGGCTTCCTATAATTCACCCCTCCACTTT. It codes for CATSDGASYNSPLHF.